This TCR beta chain emerged from a study of CD8+ T cells in alopecia areata. Overall study findings and caveats: Persistence of many expanded lesional clones was seen in scalp and blood during tofacitinib.

This sample's treatment: oral pan-JAK inhibitor, 5-10 mg twice daily. Points on this clone: What it binds is unknown.

The CDR3 totals 10 residues. The V gene's germline CDR1 is SQVTM and CDR2 ANQGSEA. Trimming removed 6 bases from V and 6 bases from J, with 8 bases in between. RNA extraction was followed by reverse transcription into cDNA, which acted as the sequencing template. TCRdb's copy holds only in-frame clones and misses some; the assay was immunoSEQ multiplex PCR. The data show roughly 120,000 clones, around 50% seen once. The TCR was taken from a human donor with alopecia areata. Sequencing was performed on CD8+ T cells sorted from blood, taken at week 24, from a patient treated with tofacitinib. The chain has TRBV29-1 and TRBJ1-2; D not resolved. The CDR3 DNA sequence: TGCAGCGTGGCTAATGATGGCTACACCTTC. It translates to CSVANDGYTF.